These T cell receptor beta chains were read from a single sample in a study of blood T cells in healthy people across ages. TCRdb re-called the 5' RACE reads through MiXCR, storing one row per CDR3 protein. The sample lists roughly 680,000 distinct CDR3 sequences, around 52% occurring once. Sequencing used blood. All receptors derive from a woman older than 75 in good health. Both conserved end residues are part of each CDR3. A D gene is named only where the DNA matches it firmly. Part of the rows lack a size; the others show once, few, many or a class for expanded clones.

cdr3_aa: CASSPSFDRVGYHTDTQYF; cdr3_nt: TGTGCCAGCAGCCCGTCATTCGACCGAGTCGGGTATCACACAGATACGCAGTATTTT; v_call: TRBV9; clone_size: -; j_call: TRBJ2-3; d_call: -
cdr3_aa: CASSPKAGGFTIQYF; cdr3_nt: TGCGCCAGCAGCCCTAAAGCGGGGGGGTTCACCATTCAGTACTTC; v_call: TRBV4-3; clone_size: -; j_call: TRBJ2-4; d_call: TRBD2
cdr3_aa: CASSLAGQGGTDTQYF; cdr3_nt: TGCGCCAGCAGCTTGGCCGGACAGGGAGGCACAGATACGCAGTATTTT; v_call: TRBV5-1; clone_size: many; j_call: TRBJ2-3; d_call: TRBD1
cdr3_aa: CASSDSGTPQETQYF; cdr3_nt: TGCGCCAGCAGCGACTCCGGGACGCCACAAGAGACCCAGTACTTC; v_call: TRBV5-1; clone_size: -; j_call: TRBJ2-5; d_call: -
cdr3_aa: CPRGGYGYTF; cdr3_nt: TGTCCCCGGGGAGGCTATGGCTACACCTTC; v_call: TRBV11-3; clone_size: many; j_call: TRBJ1-2; d_call: -
cdr3_aa: CASSLRSGAISYNEQFF; cdr3_nt: TGTGCCAGCAGTTTAAGGTCGGGGGCCATCTCCTACAATGAGCAGTTCTTC; v_call: TRBV28; clone_size: many; j_call: TRBJ2-1; d_call: -
cdr3_aa: CASSFSNREAFF; cdr3_nt: TGTGCCAGCAGTTTTTCTAACCGAGAAGCTTTCTTT; v_call: TRBV28; clone_size: -; j_call: TRBJ1-1; d_call: -
cdr3_aa: CTSSQQGGVGEKLFF; cdr3_nt: TGTACCAGCTCACAACAGGGCGGTGTAGGAGAAAAACTGTTTTTT; v_call: TRBV18; clone_size: -; j_call: TRBJ1-4; d_call: -
cdr3_aa: CASSVRGLSLAGELFF; cdr3_nt: TGTGCCAGCAGCGTAAGGGGGCTGTCCCTGGCCGGGGAGCTGTTTTTT; v_call: TRBV9; clone_size: -; j_call: TRBJ2-2; d_call: TRBD1
cdr3_aa: CATSDPSDVSSYNEQFF; cdr3_nt: TGTGCCACCAGTGATCCCAGCGACGTCAGCTCCTACAATGAGCAGTTCTTC; v_call: TRBV24-1; clone_size: -; j_call: TRBJ2-1; d_call: -
cdr3_aa: CSVRQGYNEQFF; cdr3_nt: TGCAGCGTAAGACAGGGATACAATGAGCAGTTCTTC; v_call: TRBV29-1; clone_size: many; j_call: TRBJ2-1; d_call: TRBD1
cdr3_aa: CASSGRGAADTQYF; cdr3_nt: TGTGCCAGCAGTGGAAGGGGGGCCGCAGATACGCAGTATTTT; v_call: TRBV12-3/TRBV12-4; clone_size: -; j_call: TRBJ2-3; d_call: -
cdr3_aa: CASSLWGVGVDTQYF; cdr3_nt: TGCGCCAGCAGCTTGTGGGGGGTCGGGGTAGATACGCAGTATTTT; v_call: TRBV5-1; clone_size: few; j_call: TRBJ2-3; d_call: -
cdr3_aa: CASSLQGEWNSPLHF; cdr3_nt: TGTGCCAGCTCACTGCAGGGGGAATGGAATTCACCCCTCCACTTT; v_call: TRBV18; clone_size: -; j_call: TRBJ1-6; d_call: TRBD1
cdr3_aa: CASSQDPGGPQETQYF; cdr3_nt: TGCGCCAGCAGCCAAGATCCTGGAGGGCCCCAAGAGACCCAGTACTTC; v_call: TRBV4-1; clone_size: -; j_call: TRBJ2-5; d_call: -
cdr3_aa: CASSRGRDTETGELFF; cdr3_nt: TGTGCCAGCAGCCGTGGGCGGGATACGGAAACCGGGGAGCTGTTTTTT; v_call: TRBV12-3/TRBV12-4; clone_size: many; j_call: TRBJ2-2; d_call: -
cdr3_aa: CASSLGGGAWETQYF; cdr3_nt: TGTGCCAGCAGCTTAGGCGGGGGCGCGTGGGAGACCCAGTACTTC; v_call: TRBV13; clone_size: -; j_call: TRBJ2-5; d_call: -
cdr3_aa: CASSTGQGSKYF; cdr3_nt: TGCGCCAGCAGCACGGGACAGGGGTCAAAGTACTTC; v_call: TRBV5-1; clone_size: -; j_call: TRBJ2-5; d_call: TRBD1
cdr3_aa: CATSRDRDGPYGYTF; cdr3_nt: TGTGCCACCAGCAGAGATAGGGACGGACCCTATGGCTACACCTTC; v_call: TRBV15; clone_size: -; j_call: TRBJ1-2; d_call: -
cdr3_aa: CASSLSARLSTDTQYF; cdr3_nt: TGTGCCAGCAGTTTATCGGCTAGACTGAGCACAGATACGCAGTATTTT; v_call: TRBV12-3/TRBV12-4; clone_size: -; j_call: TRBJ2-3; d_call: -
cdr3_aa: CASTSGTTQETQYF; cdr3_nt: TGCGCCAGCACTAGCGGGACAACGCAAGAGACCCAGTACTTC; v_call: TRBV5-1; clone_size: -; j_call: TRBJ2-5; d_call: TRBD2
cdr3_aa: CATSTGTNSGANVLTF; cdr3_nt: TGTGCCACCAGCACCGGGACAAACTCTGGGGCCAACGTCCTGACTTTC; v_call: TRBV15; clone_size: -; j_call: TRBJ2-6; d_call: -
cdr3_aa: CASSLVLVSEAFF; cdr3_nt: TGTGCCAGCAGCTTAGTACTGGTCAGTGAAGCTTTCTTT; v_call: TRBV7-8; clone_size: many; j_call: TRBJ1-1; d_call: -
cdr3_aa: CASSQPPYGYTF; cdr3_nt: TGTGCCAGCAGCCAACCCCCCTATGGCTACACCTTC; v_call: TRBV3-1; clone_size: -; j_call: TRBJ1-2; d_call: -
cdr3_aa: CAISESGPRSTGELFF; cdr3_nt: TGTGCCATCAGTGAGTCGGGACCGCGGAGCACCGGGGAGCTGTTTTTT; v_call: TRBV10-3; clone_size: -; j_call: TRBJ2-2; d_call: -
cdr3_aa: CASSLRVTSTGGYTF; cdr3_nt: TGTGCCAGCAGTTTGAGGGTCACATCCACCGGTGGCTACACCTTC; v_call: TRBV12-3/TRBV12-4; clone_size: -; j_call: TRBJ1-2; d_call: -
cdr3_aa: CASSEASGQGYEQYF; cdr3_nt: TGTGCCAGCAGTGAAGCCTCGGGACAGGGGTACGAGCAGTACTTC; v_call: TRBV6-1; clone_size: many; j_call: TRBJ2-7; d_call: TRBD1
cdr3_aa: CASSFQANRIYNEQFF; cdr3_nt: TGTGCCAGCAGCTTCCAGGCTAACCGAATTTACAATGAGCAGTTCTTC; v_call: TRBV7-3; clone_size: many; j_call: TRBJ2-1; d_call: -
cdr3_aa: CASSLAISAAPGGYNEQFF; cdr3_nt: TGCGCCAGCAGCTTGGCCATTTCCGCCGCCCCTGGGGGCTACAATGAGCAGTTCTTC; v_call: TRBV5-1; clone_size: -; j_call: TRBJ2-1; d_call: -
cdr3_aa: CSARTETGSDTQYF; cdr3_nt: TGCAGTGCTAGAACGGAAACGGGCTCAGATACGCAGTATTTT; v_call: TRBV20-1; clone_size: -; j_call: TRBJ2-3; d_call: -
cdr3_aa: CAISESWDRGPDTQYF; cdr3_nt: TGTGCCATCAGTGAGTCGTGGGACAGGGGGCCAGATACGCAGTATTTT; v_call: TRBV10-3; clone_size: many; j_call: TRBJ2-3; d_call: TRBD1
cdr3_aa: CASSLGLGPYYGYTF; cdr3_nt: TGCGCCAGCAGCCTAGGCCTGGGCCCTTACTATGGCTACACCTTC; v_call: TRBV5-1; clone_size: -; j_call: TRBJ1-2; d_call: -
cdr3_aa: CASRRDSSDYDYTF; cdr3_nt: TGTGCCAGCCGAAGGGACTCGTCGGACTATGACTACACCTTC; v_call: TRBV5-5; clone_size: -; j_call: TRBJ1-2; d_call: -
cdr3_aa: CASSPRGDYNSPLHF; cdr3_nt: TGTGCCAGCTCACCTCGAGGGGATTATAATTCACCCCTCCACTTT; v_call: TRBV18; clone_size: -; j_call: TRBJ1-6; d_call: -
cdr3_aa: CASSPPGQGSSPLHF; cdr3_nt: TGTGCCAGCAGCCCCCCGGGACAGGGTAGTTCACCCCTCCACTTT; v_call: TRBV9; clone_size: many; j_call: TRBJ1-6; d_call: TRBD1
cdr3_aa: CASSLSQADTQYF; cdr3_nt: TGTGCCAGCAGCCTCTCCCAAGCAGATACGCAGTATTTT; v_call: TRBV7-2; clone_size: many; j_call: TRBJ2-3; d_call: -
cdr3_aa: CSARDGRRAFF; cdr3_nt: TGCAGTGCTAGAGATGGTAGGAGGGCTTTCTTT; v_call: TRBV20-1; clone_size: few; j_call: TRBJ1-1; d_call: -
cdr3_aa: CASSQAAQGPSSTEAFF; cdr3_nt: TGCGCCAGCAGCCAAGCCGCACAGGGGCCAAGTAGCACTGAAGCTTTCTTT; v_call: TRBV4-1; clone_size: -; j_call: TRBJ1-1; d_call: TRBD1
cdr3_aa: CAASPHGLPNAQFF; cdr3_nt: TGTGCCGCCAGCCCCCACGGCCTCCCCAATGCGCAGTTCTTC; v_call: TRBV15; clone_size: -; j_call: TRBJ2-1; d_call: -
cdr3_aa: CSVRGRNTEAFF; cdr3_nt: TGCAGTGTAAGGGGGCGCAACACTGAAGCTTTCTTT; v_call: TRBV20-1; clone_size: few; j_call: TRBJ1-1; d_call: TRBD1